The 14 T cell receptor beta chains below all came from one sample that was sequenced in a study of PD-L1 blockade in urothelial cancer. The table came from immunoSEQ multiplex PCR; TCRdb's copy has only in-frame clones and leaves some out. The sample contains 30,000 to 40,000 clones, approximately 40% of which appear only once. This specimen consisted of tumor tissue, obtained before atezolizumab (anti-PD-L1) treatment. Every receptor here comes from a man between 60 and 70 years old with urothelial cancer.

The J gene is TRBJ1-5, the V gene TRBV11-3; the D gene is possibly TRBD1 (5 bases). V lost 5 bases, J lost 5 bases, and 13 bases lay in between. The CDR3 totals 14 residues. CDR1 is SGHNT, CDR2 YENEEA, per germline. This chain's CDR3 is CASSPGPRDQPQHF. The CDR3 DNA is TGTGCCAGCAGCCCTGGACCCAGGGATCAGCCCCAGCATTTT.

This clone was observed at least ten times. The CDR3 DNA reads TGTGCCAGCAGTTACGACCCGGGACTAGCGGGTAGCACAGATACGCAGTATTTT. It is translated as CASSYDPGLAGSTDTQYF. The chain couples TRBV6-7 to TRBJ2-3; 12 nucleotides agree with TRBD2. TRBV6-7 is noted as an ORF with a role that remains uncertain. With 2 bases clipped from V and 0 bases from J, the junction kept 6 bases outside the gene matches. The CDR3 has 18 amino acids.

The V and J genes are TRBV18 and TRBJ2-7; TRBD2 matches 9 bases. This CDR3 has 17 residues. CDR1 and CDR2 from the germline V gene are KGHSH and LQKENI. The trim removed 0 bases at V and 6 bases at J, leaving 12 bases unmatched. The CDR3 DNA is TGTGCCAGCTCACCACCGGGGGCGGGGGGGCCTCCCTCCGAGCAGTACTTC. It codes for CASSPPGAGGPPSEQYF. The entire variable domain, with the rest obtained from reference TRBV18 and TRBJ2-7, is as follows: NAGVMQNPRHLVRRRGQEARLRCSPMKGHSHVYWYRQLPEEGLKFMVYLQKENIIDESGMPKERFSAEFPKEGPSILRIQQVVRGDSAAYFCASSPPGAGGPPSEQYFGPGTRLTVT.

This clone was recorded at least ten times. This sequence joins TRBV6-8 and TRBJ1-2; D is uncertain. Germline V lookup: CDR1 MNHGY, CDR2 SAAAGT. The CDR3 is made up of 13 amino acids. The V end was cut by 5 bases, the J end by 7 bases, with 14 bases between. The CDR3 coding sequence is TGTGCCAGCAGTGGGAGCAGTAGAACTGGCTACACCTTC. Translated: CASSGSSRTGYTF.

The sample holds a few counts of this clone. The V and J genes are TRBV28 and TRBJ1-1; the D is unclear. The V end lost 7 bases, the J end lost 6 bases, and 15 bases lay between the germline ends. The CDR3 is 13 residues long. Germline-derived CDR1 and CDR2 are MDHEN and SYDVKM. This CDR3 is CASNPGGRAEAFF. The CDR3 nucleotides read TGTGCCAGCAACCCAGGAGGAAGAGCTGAAGCTTTCTTT. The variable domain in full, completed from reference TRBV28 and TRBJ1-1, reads DVKVTQSSRYLVKRTGEKVFLECVQDMDHENMFWYRQDPGLGLRLIYFSYDVKMKEKGDIPEGYSVSREKKERFSLILESASTNQTSMYLCASNPGGRAEAFFGQGTRLTVV.

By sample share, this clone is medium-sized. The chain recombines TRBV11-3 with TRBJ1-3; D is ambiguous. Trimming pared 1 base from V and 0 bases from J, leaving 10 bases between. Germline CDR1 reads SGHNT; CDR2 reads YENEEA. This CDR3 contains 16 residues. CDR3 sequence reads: CASSLVLGISGNTIYF. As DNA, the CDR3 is TGTGCCAGCAGCTTAGTCTTGGGAATCTCTGGAAACACCATATATTTT.

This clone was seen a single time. CDR3 residues: CAWNHQGAVTGELFF. CDR3 nucleotides: TGTGCCTGGAACCATCAGGGGGCTGTCACCGGGGAGCTGTTTTTT. The chain has TRBV30 and TRBJ2-2; 8 bases agree with TRBD1. Per germline, CDR1 GTSNPN and CDR2 SVGIG (reference sequence). This CDR3 is 15 amino acids long. V lost 4 bases to trimming and J lost 4 bases; unmatched junction nucleotides: 8.

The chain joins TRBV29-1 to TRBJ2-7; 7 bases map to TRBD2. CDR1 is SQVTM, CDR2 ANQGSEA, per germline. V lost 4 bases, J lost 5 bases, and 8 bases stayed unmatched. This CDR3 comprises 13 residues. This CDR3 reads CSVVWGGLDEQYF. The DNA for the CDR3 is TGCAGCGTTGTGTGGGGGGGGTTGGACGAGCAGTACTTC.

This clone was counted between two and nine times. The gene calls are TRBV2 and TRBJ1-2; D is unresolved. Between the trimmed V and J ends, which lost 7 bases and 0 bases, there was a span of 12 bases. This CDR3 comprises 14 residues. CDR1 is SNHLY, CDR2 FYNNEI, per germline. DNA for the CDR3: TGTGCCAGCACTACGACAAAGACTAACTATGGCTACACCTTC. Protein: CASTTTKTNYGYTF.

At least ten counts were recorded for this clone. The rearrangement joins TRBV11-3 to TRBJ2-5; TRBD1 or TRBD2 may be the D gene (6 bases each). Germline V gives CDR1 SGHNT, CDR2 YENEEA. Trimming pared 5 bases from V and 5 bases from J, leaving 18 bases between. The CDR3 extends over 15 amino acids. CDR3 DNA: TGTGCCAGCAGCAAATTAGGGGGGCCCTTGGAGACCCAGTACTTC. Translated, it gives CASSKLGGPLETQYF.

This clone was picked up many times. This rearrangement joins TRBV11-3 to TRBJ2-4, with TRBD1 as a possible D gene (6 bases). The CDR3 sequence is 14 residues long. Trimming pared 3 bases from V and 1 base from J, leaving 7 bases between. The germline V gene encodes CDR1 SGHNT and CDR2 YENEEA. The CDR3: CASSFTGAKNIQYF. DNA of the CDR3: TGTGCCAGCAGCTTTACAGGGGCCAAAAACATTCAGTACTTC.

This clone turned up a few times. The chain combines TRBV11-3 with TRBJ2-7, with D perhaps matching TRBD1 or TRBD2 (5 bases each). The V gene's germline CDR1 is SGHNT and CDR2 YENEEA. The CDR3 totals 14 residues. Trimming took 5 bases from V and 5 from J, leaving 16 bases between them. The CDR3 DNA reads TGTGCCAGCAGCGCCCGAGGGGAGCCCGACGAGCAGTACTTC. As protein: CASSARGEPDEQYF.

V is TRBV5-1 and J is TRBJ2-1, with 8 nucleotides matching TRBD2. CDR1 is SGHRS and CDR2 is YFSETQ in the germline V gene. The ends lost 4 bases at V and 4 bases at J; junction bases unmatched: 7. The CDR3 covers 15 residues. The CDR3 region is CASSREGERYNEQFF. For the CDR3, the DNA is TGCGCCAGCAGCCGGGAGGGGGAGAGATACAATGAGCAGTTCTTC.

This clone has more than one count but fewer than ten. CDR3 protein: CATRTPSDGSYEQYF. CDR3 DNA: TGTGCCACCCGAACCCCTTCAGACGGATCATACGAGCAGTACTTC. J is TRBJ2-7 and V is TRBV10-3, with D hard to call. Trimming left V 10 bases short and J 4 bases short, with 23 bases between. Germline CDR1 reads ENHRY; CDR2 reads SYGVKD. The CDR3 length is 15 residues.